This TCR beta chain was sequenced for a study of blood T cell repertoires in COVID-19. Study summary: Researchers got acute and convalescent COVID-19 samples from the United States, Italy and Spain. The cDNA or gDNA used as material had been derived from T cells, B-cell-depleted T cells, or PBMCs.

The table came from immunoSEQ multiplex PCR; TCRdb's copy has only in-frame clones and leaves some out. The sample lists 97,000 or so clones, 70% to 85% occurring once. The germline CDR1 and CDR2 sequences are SGHDN and FVKESK. The CDR3 runs 15 residues. Trimming removed 1 base from V and 4 bases from J, with 8 bases in between. This TCR derives from a man between 65 and 79 years old with acute or convalescent COVID-19. This chain uses TRBV14 with TRBJ1-6; D remains ambiguous. Sequencing was carried out using peripheral blood. The chain's CDR3 is CASSQVGSYNSPLHF. The DNA for the CDR3 is TGTGCCAGCAGCCAAGTCGGGTCTTATAATTCACCCCTCCACTTT. Looking up the rest from reference TRBV14 and TRBJ1-6 gives the full variable domain: EAGVTQFPSHSVIEKGQTVTLRCDPISGHDNLYWYRRVMGKEIKFLLHFVKESKQDESGMPNNRFLAERTGGTYSTLKVQPAELEDSGVYFCASSQVGSYNSPLHFGNGTRLTVT.